This TCR beta chain emerged from a study of blood T cell repertoires in COVID-19. Study in general: The origin of the acute and convalescent COVID-19 samples was the United States, Italy and Spain. PBMCs, B-cell-depleted T cells, or T cells were the source of the cDNA or gDNA that made up the material.

The authors' processing: By means of reference gene primer amplification, nucleated cell counts were estimated. TCRdb's copy holds only in-frame clones and misses some; the assay was immunoSEQ multiplex PCR. V, J and clone size were drawn from that table, and D and trimming were deduced from the DNA. The sample holds under 200,000 clones, 70% to 90% seen once. The CDR3 runs 15 residues. The germline V gene encodes CDR1 SGHRS and CDR2 YFSETQ. With V trimmed by 0 bases and J by 8 bases, 5 bases remained unmatched. The TCR originated in a woman of 80 years or more with acute or convalescent COVID-19. The sequenced material came from peripheral blood. This chain joins TRBV5-1 and TRBJ2-1; 10 bases are shared with TRBD1. The CDR3 nucleotides read TGCGCCAGCAGCTTGGAGGGACAGGGGATCGATGAGCAGTTCTTC. This encodes CASSLEGQGIDEQFF.